A single sample is the source of the 18 T cell receptor beta chains below, sequenced in a study of cytomegalovirus exposure and HLA in healthy donors. PCR used 60 Vbeta primers and 13 Jbeta primers. The table came from immunoSEQ multiplex PCR; TCRdb's copy has only in-frame clones and leaves some out. The sample includes some 150,000 clones, roughly 9.6% of them seen just once. What was sequenced was PBMCs. These receptors came from a woman between 40 and 55 years old in good health and CMV-seropositive.

Only one count was recorded for this clone. The rearrangement uses TRBV5-6 and TRBJ2-3, with TRBD2 matching 9 bases. The CDR3 extends over 16 amino acids. The trim removed 4 bases at V and 8 bases at J, leaving 14 bases unmatched. Germline CDR1 reads SGHDT; CDR2 reads YYEEEE. The CDR3 bases are TGTGCCAGCAGCGTATGGGGGCGGGGGGGGCACGGTACGCAGTATTTT. Translation: CASSVWGRGGHGTQYF. The variable domain in full, with the rest retrieved from reference TRBV5-6 and TRBJ2-3, is DAGVTQSPTHLIKTRGQQVTLRCSPKSGHDTVSWYQQALGQGPQFIFQYYEEEERQRGNFPDRFSGHQFPNYSSELNVNALLLGDSALYLCASSVWGRGGHGTQYFGPGTRLTVL.

The chain combines TRBV11-2 with TRBJ2-5, with a tentative D call TRBD2 (6 bases). Trimming pared 5 bases from V and 1 base from J, leaving 14 bases between. Germline CDR1 and CDR2: SGHAT and FQNNGV. The CDR3 covers 15 residues. The CDR3 protein is CASSTTPGLQETQYF. In DNA form, the CDR3 reads TGTGCCAGCAGCACCACACCGGGACTCCAAGAGACCCAGTACTTC.

This chain connects TRBV29-1 to TRBJ2-3, with a possible D match to TRBD1 (5 bases). The CDR3 contains 13 residues. V lost 6 bases, J lost 2 bases, and 12 bases lay in between. Germline V gene data show CDR1 as SQVTM and CDR2 as ANQGSEA. CDR3 sequence (DNA): TGCAGCGTATGCAGGGCCCTCACAGATACGCAGTATTTT. Translation: CSVCRALTDTQYF.

V and J are TRBV7-2 and TRBJ2-3; no definite D call. The germline CDR1 and CDR2 sequences are SGHTA and FQGNSA. This CDR3 is 11 amino acids long. V lost 5 bases and J lost 2, with 2 bases in between. The CDR3 here is CASSHTDTQYF. Written as DNA, the CDR3 is TGTGCCAGCAGCCACACAGATACGCAGTATTTT.

There are a few counts of this clone. The V gene is TRBV15, the J gene TRBJ1-1, with 7 bases lining up with TRBD1. The CDR3 runs to 14 residues. V trimming: 6 bases; J trimming: 1 base; junction bases outside the gene matches: 5. In germline, CDR1 is LNHNV, CDR2 YYDKDF (reference sequence). CDR3 residues: CATSLRQGNTEAFF. The CDR3 DNA reads as TGTGCCACCAGTCTAAGACAGGGGAACACTGAAGCTTTCTTT. Looking up the rest from reference TRBV15 and TRBJ1-1 gives the full variable domain: DAMVIQNPRYQVTQFGKPVTLSCSQTLNHNVMYWYQQKSSQAPKLLFHYYDKDFNNEADTPDNFQSRRPNTSFCFLDIRSPGLGDTAMYLCATSLRQGNTEAFFGQGTRLTVV.

This clone turned up a few times. The V and J genes are TRBV7-9 and TRBJ1-6, with D maybe TRBD1 (5 bases). Germline assignment: CDR1 SEHNR and CDR2 FQNEAQ (reference sequence). The V gene lost 1 base and the J gene lost 10 bases, with 8 bases spanning the gap. There are 13 residues in the CDR3. The CDR3 DNA follows: TGTGCCAGCAGCTTAGGGGAGGGGTCACCCCTCCACTTT. It encodes CASSLGEGSPLHF.

Points on this clone: This specimen includes other DNA sequences encoding the same CDR3. This chain joins TRBV5-6 and TRBJ2-7, with 8 bases that match TRBD2. Germline CDR1 SGHDT, CDR2 YYEEEE. This CDR3 comprises 12 residues. Trimming removed 4 bases from V and 8 bases from J; junction bases left unmatched: 5. The CDR3 region is CASSPTSGQQYF. The CDR3 nucleotides read TGTGCCAGCAGCCCAACTAGCGGCCAGCAGTACTTC. Full variable domain (remainder filled in from reference TRBV5-6 and TRBJ2-7): DAGVTQSPTHLIKTRGQQVTLRCSPKSGHDTVSWYQQALGQGPQFIFQYYEEEERQRGNFPDRFSGHQFPNYSSELNVNALLLGDSALYLCASSPTSGQQYFGPGTRLTVT.

The chain combines TRBV2 with TRBJ2-3; 10 bases fit TRBD2. The CDR3 loop spans 15 amino acids. After removal of 5 bases from V and 5 bases from J, the junction contained 7 bases not matched to a gene. Germline CDR1 reads SNHLY; CDR2 reads FYNNEI. In DNA, the CDR3 is TGTGCCAGCAGTTTAGCGGGGGGCCGACAAGATACGCAGTATTTT. It yields the protein CASSLAGGRQDTQYF.

This sequence joins TRBV5-1 and TRBJ2-5; D is perhaps TRBD2 (5 bases). The CDR3 has 14 amino acids. The germline CDR1 and CDR2 sequences are SGHRS and YFSETQ. V lost 5 bases and J lost 2, with 13 bases in between. CDR3 nucleotides: TGCGCCAGCAGGCCGACGGGGTGGCAAGAGACCCAGTACTTC. Residues: CASRPTGWQETQYF.

This clone was recorded a few times. The V and J genes are TRBV5-1 and TRBJ2-4; tentative D call: TRBD1 (5 bases). Looked up from germline, CDR1 is SGHRS and CDR2 is YFSETQ. V was shortened by 0 bases and J by 5 bases, with 9 bases between the two germline ends. The length of the CDR3 is 14 residues. CDR3 sequence reads: CASSLEGVENIQYF. The CDR3 DNA reads as TGCGCCAGCAGCTTGGAAGGGGTGGAAAACATTCAGTACTTC.

This chain joins TRBV7-8 and TRBJ2-3, with D possibly being TRBD2 (5 bases). This CDR3 spans 13 amino acids. Germline CDR1 reads SGHVS; CDR2 reads FQNEAQ. Trimming removed 7 bases from V and 0 bases from J, with 8 bases in between. DNA for the CDR3: TGTGCCAGCACCCGGGATAGCACAGATACGCAGTATTTT. Encoded protein: CASTRDSTDTQYF.

This clone was detected a few times. The chain is built from TRBV27 and TRBJ2-3; D call uncertain. CDR1 and CDR2 (germline): MNHEY, SMNVEV (reference sequence). The ends were cut back, 5 bases at V and 3 bases at J, with 6 bases in the middle. The CDR3 runs to 12 residues. The CDR3, as DNA: TGTGCCAGCAGTCATAGTACAGATACGCAGTATTTT. Its protein product is CASSHSTDTQYF.

This clone was counted between two and nine times. This rearrangement joins TRBV6-1 to TRBJ1-2; 9 bases map to TRBD1. Germline V gives CDR1 MNHNS, CDR2 SASEGT. The CDR3 is 14 residues long. The ends lost 10 bases at V and 6 bases at J; junction bases unmatched: 12. CDR3 sequence (DNA): TGTGCCACCAGGGGAGAGGGACAGGGCCATGGCTACACCTTC. It translates to CATRGEGQGHGYTF.

This clone showed up just a few times. The same CDR3 also results from other DNA sequences found in this sample. The chain is built from TRBV27 and TRBJ2-3; D might be TRBD2 (6 bases). V shed 6 bases and J shed 6 bases, with 7 bases lying between them. The CDR3 covers 11 residues. Looked up from germline, CDR1 is MNHEY and CDR2 is SMNVEV (reference sequence). The CDR3 loop is CASSRGDTQYF. The CDR3 bases are TGTGCCAGCAGCCGGGGGGATACGCAGTATTTT.

This chain connects TRBV7-3 to TRBJ1-1; D unclear. The V and J ends lost 3 bases and 0 bases respectively, with 5 bases between them. Germline lookup yields CDR1 SGHTA and CDR2 FQGTGA. The CDR3 has 13 residues. The CDR3 region is CASSFQMNTEAFF. The CDR3 nucleotides read TGTGCCAGCAGCTTTCAGATGAACACTGAAGCTTTCTTT.

This clone has a handful of counts. The J gene is TRBJ1-3, the V gene TRBV6-1; possible D gene TRBD1, 5 bases. CDR1 is MNHNS and CDR2 is SASEGT in the germline V gene. V was shortened by 6 bases and J by 2 bases, with 14 bases between the two germline ends. The CDR3 runs 15 residues. In nucleotides, the CDR3 is TGTGCCAGCAGGAGGCTTAAGGGGACTGGAAACACCATATATTTT. It specifies CASRRLKGTGNTIYF.

V is TRBV6-5 and J is TRBJ2-5, with D perhaps matching TRBD1 (5 bases). The end of the DNA aligns better with TRBJ2-7, so the J call may be wrong. Germline V gene data show CDR1 as MNHEY and CDR2 as SVGAGI. This CDR3 region has 11 residues. The CDR3 region has the DNA TGTGCCAGCAGGCAGGGCTACGAGCAGTACTTC. Its translation is CASRQGYEQYF.

V and J are TRBV5-1 and TRBJ2-7, with D tentatively TRBD1 (6 bases). Germline CDR1 is SGHRS and CDR2 is YFSETQ. There are 14 residues in the CDR3. V lost 2 bases, J lost 1 base, and 10 bases lay in between. The CDR3 sequence: CASSLQGSSYEQYF. In DNA form, the CDR3 reads TGCGCCAGCAGCTTACAGGGTAGTTCCTACGAGCAGTACTTC.